A single sample is the source of the 23 T cell receptor beta chains below, sequenced in a study of T cells in Graves' hyperthyroidism and ophthalmopathy. Researchers took RNA transcripts and amplified the TCR beta CDR3 regions from them. Initially, a first-round RT-PCR of the TCR CDR3 employed the HTBI primer set. Via MiXCR, TCRdb re-called the multiplex PCR reads, giving one row per CDR3 protein. The table lists 400,000 to 500,000 distinct CDR3 sequences, roughly 14% of them singletons. Sample: blood. The receptors were sampled from a woman under 30 with Graves' hyperthyroidism.

The table lists this clonotype with many counts. The chain employs TRBV11-3 and TRBJ2-5; tentative D call: TRBD2 (6 bases). The CDR3 runs to 13 residues. The V and J ends lost 0 bases and 12 bases respectively, with 14 bases between them. Germline loops: CDR1 SGHNT, CDR2 YENEEA. DNA of the CDR3: TGTGCCAGCAGCTTAGATCACGAAGGGACTGAGTACTTC. It translates to CASSLDHEGTEYF.

This clonotype was found many times. The gene calls are TRBV19 and TRBJ1-2; D is perhaps TRBD1 (6 bases). The V end lost 10 bases, the J end lost 6 bases, and 15 bases lay between the germline ends. CDR3 size: 12 residues. Germline loops: CDR1 LNHDA, CDR2 SQIVND (reference sequence). The CDR3 nucleotides read TGTGCCACTGGTCGGGGGGCCGATGGCTACACCTTC. Encoded protein: CATGRGADGYTF. The whole variable domain, filled in from reference TRBV19 and TRBJ1-2, reads DGGITQSPKYLFRKEGQNVTLSCEQNLNHDAMYWYRQDPGQGLRLIYYSQIVNDFQKGDIAEGYSVSREKKESFPLTVTSAQKNPTAFYLCATGRGADGYTFGSGTRLTVV.

In its sample, this clonotype was seen many times. J is TRBJ1-1 and V is TRBV2; D remains unclear. With 3 bases removed from V and 9 bases from J, the gap between germline ends came to 8 bases. Germline CDR1 and CDR2: SNHLY and FYNNEI. The CDR3 consists of 11 residues. The CDR3 nucleotides are TGTGCCAGCAGTGATGAAAGGAAAGCTTTCTTT. Amino acid sequence: CASSDERKAFF.

The rearrangement joins TRBV4-1 to TRBJ2-7; D is perhaps TRBD1 (6 bases). CDR1 is MGHRA and CDR2 is YSYEKL in the germline V gene. Between the trimmed V and J ends, which lost 1 base and 1 base, there was a span of 11 bases. This CDR3 region has 15 residues. The CDR3 DNA sequence: TGCGCCAGCAGCCAAGCGACAGGAGCTTCCTACGAGCAGTACTTC. It yields the protein CASSQATGASYEQYF.

This chain connects TRBV4-1 to TRBJ1-2; TRBD1 agrees at 9 bases. After removal of 4 bases from V and 4 bases from J, the junction contained 7 bases not matched to a gene. The CDR3 runs 15 residues. The germline V gene encodes CDR1 MGHRA and CDR2 YSYEKL. DNA of the CDR3: TGCGCCAGCAGCCCTGCGACAGGGGGGGGCTATGGCTACACCTTC. This translates into CASSPATGGGYGYTF.

This clonotype occurred many times. The CDR3 sequence: CASSRPLGGGYTF. The CDR3 nucleotides read TGTGCCAGCAGCCGACCCCTAGGGGGAGGCTACACCTTC. J is TRBJ1-2 and V is TRBV6-1; possibly TRBD1 for D (6 bases). Germline-derived CDR1 and CDR2 are MNHNS and SASEGT. Deletions cut 6 bases from V and 8 bases from J, with 16 bases between. CDR3 length: 13 residues.

This clonotype has just a few counts. This chain connects TRBV12-3 or TRBV12-4 to TRBJ2-1; D is possibly TRBD2 (6 bases). The length of the CDR3 is 14 residues. Trimming pared 7 bases from V and 4 bases from J, leaving 14 bases between. Here the CDR3 DNA reads TGTGCCAGCACCGCGGGGACCATTTACAATGAGCAGTTCTTC. This translates into CASTAGTIYNEQFF.

The chain couples TRBV20-1 to TRBJ2-7; 9 positions agree with TRBD2. V trimming: 6 bases; J trimming: 4 bases; junction bases outside the gene matches: 10. The germline V gene encodes CDR1 DFQATT and CDR2 SNEGSKA (reference sequence). The CDR3 runs to 14 residues. CDR3 DNA sequence: TGCAGTGCCGCGGGAGCGGGAGGAATATACGAGCAGTACTTC. The encoded protein is CSAAGAGGIYEQYF.

This clonotype was observed at least ten times. The chain uses TRBV11-3 and TRBJ2-5; D gene unclear. Trimming left V 4 bases short and J 0 bases short, with 9 bases between. The CDR3 extends over 14 amino acids. The V gene's germline CDR1 is SGHNT and CDR2 YENEEA. CDR3 nucleotide sequence: TGTGCCAGCAGCTCCGGACCGAACCAAGAGACCCAGTACTTC. Protein product: CASSSGPNQETQYF. The whole variable domain, remainder taken from reference TRBV11-3 and TRBJ2-5, is EAGVVQSPRYKIIEKKQPVAFWCNPISGHNTLYWYLQNLGQGPELLIRYENEEAVDDSQLPKDRFSAERLKGVDSTLKIQPAELGDSAVYLCASSSGPNQETQYFGPGTRLLVL.

This clonotype was recorded many times. The V call is TRBV7-2, the J call TRBJ1-1, with 10 bases identical to TRBD1. V gave up 3 bases and J gave up 7 bases; unmatched junction bases: 11. CDR1 is SGHTA, CDR2 FQGNSA, per germline. The CDR3 has 16 amino acids. The CDR3 region has the DNA TGTGCCAGCAGCTTCGGGACAGGGGCCGCTGTGGGTGAAGCTTTCTTT. Protein: CASSFGTGAAVGEAFF.

This clonotype has at least ten counts. The chain carries TRBV7-8 and TRBJ1-4; D not certain. CDR3 length: 12 amino acids. The V gene's germline CDR1 is SGHVS and CDR2 FQNEAQ. V lost 5 bases, J lost 7 bases, and 8 bases lay in between. The CDR3 here is CASSQEVEKLFF. The DNA of the CDR3 is TGTGCCAGCAGCCAAGAGGTTGAAAAACTGTTTTTT.

The chain employs TRBV19 and TRBJ1-1; D perhaps matches TRBD1 (6 bases). Germline lookup yields CDR1 LNHDA and CDR2 SQIVND (reference sequence). V dropped 4 bases and J dropped 3 bases, with 9 bases sitting between them. The CDR3 runs 13 residues. The CDR3: CASSKGGHTEAFF. CDR3 DNA sequence: TGTGCCAGTAGTAAGGGGGGCCACACTGAAGCTTTCTTT.

Notes on this clonotype: A much larger clone differs from this one at a single base, so this may be a read error. The chain recombines TRBV7-6 with TRBJ1-1, with TRBD1 as a possible D gene (5 bases). Germline loops: CDR1 SGHVS, CDR2 FNYEAQ. V dropped 4 bases and J dropped 4 bases, with 19 bases sitting between them. This CDR3 is 16 amino acids long. The CDR3 here is CASSSHTDSLTTEAFF. The CDR3 DNA sequence: TGTGCCAGCAGCTCTCATACCGACAGTTTGACCACTGAAGCTTTCTTT.

The chain carries TRBV5-1 and TRBJ2-6, with D unresolved. This CDR3 has 15 amino acids. Germline CDR1 reads SGHRS; CDR2 reads YFSETQ. V was pared by 6 bases and J by 1 base, with 11 bases between. CDR3 nucleotide sequence: TGCGCCAGCAAGCTTGACCTGTCTGGGGCCAACGTCCTGACTTTC. The encoded protein is CASKLDLSGANVLTF.

This clonotype was seen many times. This chain joins TRBV6-1 and TRBJ2-7; D not certain. CDR1 and CDR2 (germline): MNHNS, SASEGT. The CDR3 has 11 residues. Trimming removed 2 bases at V and 6 bases at J, with 5 bases between. CDR3 sequence reads: CASSERSEQYV. The CDR3 region has the DNA TGTGCCAGCAGTGAACGCTCCGAGCAGTACGTC.

This clonotype was recorded many times. The chain carries TRBV6-5 and TRBJ1-2, with D perhaps TRBD1 (6 bases). The CDR3 is made up of 15 amino acids. Trimming removed 0 bases at V and 8 bases at J, with 16 bases between. Germline lookup yields CDR1 MNHEY and CDR2 SVGAGI. CDR3 DNA sequence: TGTGCCAGCAGTTACTCCAGTGGACAGATGGGAGGCTACACCTTC. It encodes CASSYSSGQMGGYTF.

CDR3 in DNA: TGTGCCAGCAGCTTAGGAGGTTGGACTAGCGGGAGCTACGAGCAGTACTTC. Encoded protein: CASSLGGWTSGSYEQYF. The chain employs TRBV7-9 and TRBJ2-7, with 13 bases lining up with TRBD2. V shed 1 base, J shed 3 bases, and the junction held 6 bases outside the gene matches. Germline lookup yields CDR1 SEHNR and CDR2 FQNEAQ (reference sequence). The CDR3 spans 17 residues. The full variable domain, completed using reference TRBV7-9 and TRBJ2-7, is DTGVSQNPRHKITKRGQNVTFRCDPISEHNRLYWYRQTLGQGPEFLTYFQNEAQLEKSRLLSDRFSAERPKGSFSTLEIQRTEQGDSAMYLCASSLGGWTSGSYEQYFGPGTRLTVT.

This clonotype was recorded at least ten times. The chain employs TRBV12-5 and TRBJ2-7; possible D gene TRBD2, 6 bases. The CDR3 contains 15 residues. V dropped 5 bases and J dropped 5 bases, with 19 bases sitting between them. Germline loops: CDR1 LGHNT, CDR2 FRNRAP. CDR3 nucleotide sequence: TGTGCTAGTGGTCCCTCAGCCGGAGGGCGGCACGAGCAGTACTTC. Translating gives CASGPSAGGRHEQYF.

This clonotype was seen only a few times. The J gene is TRBJ1-2, the V gene TRBV6-2 or TRBV6-3; perhaps TRBD1 as D (5 bases). The germline gives CDR1 MNHEY, CDR2 SVGEGT. V lost 4 bases and J lost 5, with 11 bases in between. The CDR3 spans 13 residues. The CDR3 bases are TGTGCCAGCAGTTCAGGGTCTACATATGGCTACACCTTC. Translated: CASSSGSTYGYTF.

This chain uses TRBV6-1 with TRBJ2-4; the match to TRBD1 covers 10 bases. Germline-derived CDR1 and CDR2 are MNHNS and SASEGT. V lost 7 bases, J lost 7 bases, and 7 bases stayed unmatched. This CDR3 has 14 residues. CDR3: CASITGTGVNIQYF. DNA for the CDR3: TGTGCCAGCATTACCGGGACAGGGGTCAACATTCAGTACTTC.

This clonotype was counted ten times or more. The chain recombines TRBV19 with TRBJ1-4; possible D gene TRBD1, 5 bases. CDR1 is LNHDA and CDR2 is SQIVND in the germline V gene (reference sequence). The V end lost 7 bases, the J end lost 1 base, and 16 bases lay between the germline ends. The CDR3 contains 16 residues. The CDR3 DNA reads as TGTGCCAGTAACCCAAGAAGAAGGGGAACTAATGAAAAACTGTTTTTT. Translating gives CASNPRRRGTNEKLFF.

The chain has TRBV20-1 and TRBJ2-6; D is uncertain. The CDR3 loop spans 12 amino acids. Trimming took off 5 bases at V and 0 bases at J, with 2 bases between the two ends. The V gene's germline CDR1 is DFQATT and CDR2 SNEGSKA (reference sequence). The CDR3 protein is CSAASGANVLTF. The CDR3 DNA reads as TGCAGTGCTGCCTCTGGGGCCAACGTCCTGACTTTC.

This clonotype was counted between two and nine times. The chain is built from TRBV7-9 and TRBJ1-1, with TRBD1 matching over 9 bases. From germline, CDR1 is SEHNR and CDR2 FQNEAQ (reference sequence). The CDR3 contains 16 residues. Unmatched junction bases numbered 11, after V lost 5 bases and J lost 4 bases. The CDR3 is CASSERDRVSSTEAFF. CDR3 in DNA: TGTGCCAGCAGCGAACGGGACAGGGTTTCGTCCACTGAAGCTTTCTTT.